This T cell receptor (beta chain) comes out of a study of response to subunit inactivated influenza vaccine. The V and J ends lost 4 bases and 3 bases respectively, with 6 bases between them. Germline CDR1 MNHEY, CDR2 SVGAGI. This CDR3 comprises 13 residues. General study points: Each seasonal influenza vaccination recruits few new T cells, the authors suggested.

Turning to this clonotype: Its antigen is not identified.

TCRdb fed the RT-PCR reads into MiXCR, producing one record per CDR3 protein. The profile shows some 850,000 distinct CDR3 sequences, less than 20% of them singletons. The chain recombines TRBV6-5 with TRBJ2-2; D not certain. This TCR was sampled from a man aged 45-65 years who received an inactivated influenza vaccine. The starting material was PBMCs from blood, obtained around 5 days after vaccination. This chain's CDR3 is CASSSSYTGELFF. In DNA, the CDR3 is TGTGCCAGCAGTTCCAGTTACACCGGGGAGCTGTTTTTT.